This T cell receptor beta chain is from a study of T cells in Graves' hyperthyroidism and ophthalmopathy. Study results and caveats: In simple terms, a model built on 13 V-J features told ophthalmopathy apart from stable hyperthyroidism.

Only a few counts were recorded for this clonotype. Its matching antigen is unknown. The investigators amplified TCR beta CDR3 regions from RNA transcripts. Using the HTBI primer set, a first-round RT-PCR was run on the TCR CDR3. MiXCR was run by TCRdb on the multiplex PCR reads, yielding one entry per CDR3 protein. The data contain roughly 740,000 distinct CDR3 sequences, 16% of them singletons. Recently diagnosed hyperthyroidism of less than 2 months' duration affected patients aged 18 to 65. This CDR3 contains 16 residues. Trimming stripped 0 bases from V and 3 bases from J, with 15 bases between. Germline-derived CDR1 and CDR2 are LGHNA and YSLEER.

The rearrangement uses TRBV4-3 and TRBJ2-7; D might be TRBD2 (5 bases). The sequence derives from a man between 18 and 35 years old with Graves' hyperthyroidism. Sequenced input: blood. CDR3 sequence reads: CASSQDGVASNYEQYF. In DNA form, the CDR3 reads TGCGCCAGCAGCCAAGACGGAGTAGCGAGCAACTACGAGCAGTACTTC.